Listed below are T cell receptor beta chains from one sample, sequenced in a study of blood T cell repertoires in COVID-19. Clones were read by immunoSEQ multiplex PCR, and TCRdb kept only the in-frame ones, dropping some. In the table there are over 85,000 clones, around 90% of which are singletons. Sequenced: peripheral blood. These TCRs come from a woman aged 80 or over with active COVID-19. CDR3s include the opening cysteine and the closing phenylalanine or tryptophan. The D gene is left open where the match is weak. A clone size is listed for some rows: how often the clone was seen (once, few, many), or a class if it is expanded.

d_call j_call v_call clone_size cdr3_nt cdr3_aa
TRBD2 TRBJ2-2 TRBV11-2 few TGTGCCAGCAGCTTGGGGACTAGCGGGAGAAGGACCGGGGAGCTGTTTTTT CASSLGTSGRRTGELFF
- TRBJ2-2 TRBV7-8 - TGTGCCAGCAGCTCCTTAGAGAACACCGGGGAGCTGTTTTTT CASSSLENTGELFF
- TRBJ2-7 TRBV7-9 - TGTGCCAGCAGCCGTACAGGGAGCTCCTACGAGCAGTACTTC CASSRTGSSYEQYF
TRBD2 TRBJ2-7 TRBV2 - TGTGCCAGCAGGAGGGACTACCAGATGTACTACGAGCAGTACTTC CASRRDYQMYYEQYF
- TRBJ2-3 TRBV9 - TGTGCCAGCAGCGTAGGGACTACCGACACAGATACGCAGTATTTT CASSVGTTDTDTQYF
- TRBJ1-1 TRBV18 - TGTGCCAGCTCATCCGACAGAACTGAAGCTTTCTTT CASSSDRTEAFF
TRBD1 TRBJ1-6 TRBV28 - TGTGCCAGCAGGGGTAGGGACAGGGGGCCATCACCCCTCCACTTT CASRGRDRGPSPLHF
TRBD1 TRBJ2-4 TRBV5-3 few TGTGCCAGAAGCCAAGGACAGGGAAACATTCAGTACTTC CARSQGQGNIQYF
- TRBJ1-3 TRBV7-2 - TGTGCCAGCAGCGCCACAGGTTACCGAAACACCATATATTTT CASSATGYRNTIYF
- TRBJ2-7 TRBV3-1/TRBV3-2 - TGTGCCAGCAGCCCGGCCGCGGGCAGGGGCTTTCCTGGAGGCTCCTACGAGCAGTACTTC CASSPAAGRGFPGGSYEQYF
TRBD2 TRBJ2-3 TRBV5-6 once TGTGCCAGCAGCCCCTATAGCGGGACCTACACAGATACGCAGTATTTT CASSPYSGTYTDTQYF
TRBD2 TRBJ2-1 TRBV5-1 once TGCGCCAGCAGTACAAGCGGGAGAGTCCCAAATGAGCAGTTCTTC CASSTSGRVPNEQFF
- TRBJ2-7 TRBV29-1 - TGCAGCGTTGGGACAGAGGCCTACGAGCAGTACTTC CSVGTEAYEQYF
TRBD1 TRBJ2-4 TRBV7-2 - TGTGCCAGCAGCCCGACAGGGGGCGCGAGGGACATTCAGTACTTC CASSPTGGARDIQYF
TRBD2 TRBJ2-7 TRBV19 - TGTGCCAGTAGTCTCCGCCCGGGAGCTAGCGGCCCCTACGAGCAGTACTTC CASSLRPGASGPYEQYF
TRBD2 TRBJ2-1 TRBV3-1/TRBV3-2 - TGTGCCAGCAGCCAAGACTATAGGCGTACACTAGCGATCAATGAGCAGTTCTTC CASSQDYRRTLAINEQFF
TRBD2 TRBJ2-7 TRBV5-4 - TGTGCCAGCAGCCTAGGACTAGCGGGAGGACAGGACGAGCAGTACTTC CASSLGLAGGQDEQYF
TRBD1 TRBJ2-5 TRBV11-2 once TGTGCCAGCACCCCGAGGGGGCGCCGGGAGACCCAGTACTTC CASTPRGRRETQYF
TRBD2 TRBJ2-7 TRBV9 - TGTGCCAGCAGCGAGCTAGCGGGGGGGGCGGCATACGAGCAGTACTTC CASSELAGGAAYEQYF
TRBD2 TRBJ2-5 TRBV12-5 - TGTGCTAGTGGTTTCTCTAGCGGGAGGGTCCAAGAGACCCAGTACTTC CASGFSSGRVQETQYF
- TRBJ2-4 TRBV28 - TGTGCCAGCAGTTTGACCCAGCGAGGGGCCAAAAACATTCAGTACTTC CASSLTQRGAKNIQYF
- TRBJ1-2 TRBV15 - TGTGCCACCAGCAGAGATACAGGTCCCTATGGCTACACCTTC CATSRDTGPYGYTF
TRBD1 TRBJ2-1 TRBV7-2 - TGTGCCAGCAGCTTCAAGACAGGGGGCAACGGTGAGCAGTTCTTC CASSFKTGGNGEQFF
- TRBJ2-1 TRBV9 - TGTGCCAGCAGCCCCTATTACCGCCTCTCCTACAATGAGCAGTTCTTC CASSPYYRLSYNEQFF
TRBD2 TRBJ2-3 TRBV28 - TGTGCCAGCAGTTTACAACTAGCGGGACTAGGTACGCAGTATTTT CASSLQLAGLGTQYF
- TRBJ2-5 TRBV5-4 - TGTGCCAGCAGCCCCGGACTAATGGAGACCCAGTACTTC CASSPGLMETQYF
- TRBJ1-1 TRBV28 - TGTGCCAGCAGCCTCCCGAACCCGCAGGGGCGATACCGATGGGACACTGAAGCTTTCTTT CASSLPNPQGRYRWDTEAFF
TRBD1 TRBJ1-5 TRBV7-2 - TGTGCCAGCAGCCTTTTGGACAGGCCAACGATGGATCAGCCCCAGCATTTT CASSLLDRPTMDQPQHF
- TRBJ2-1 TRBV4-1 - TGCGCCAGCAGCCCCGGGGAGAGGTCCTACAATGAGCAGTTCTTC CASSPGERSYNEQFF
TRBD2 TRBJ2-3 TRBV7-3 - TGTGCCAGCAGACCCAGCGGGAGGCAGGGAGATACGCAGTATTTT CASRPSGRQGDTQYF
- TRBJ1-3 TRBV10-3 few TGTGCCATCAGGGACAGCCTTGGAAACACCATATATTTT CAIRDSLGNTIYF
TRBD1 TRBJ2-3 TRBV9 - TGTGCCAGCAGCCCGGGACAGATGAGCACAGATACGCAGTATTTT CASSPGQMSTDTQYF
- TRBJ1-6 TRBV11-2 - TGTGCCAGCAGCTTCGCGGGGCAGGCCGGTAATTCACCCCTCCACTTT CASSFAGQAGNSPLHF
- TRBJ2-5 TRBV11-2 - TGTGCCAGCAGCTTAGGGAGGGGGGGTGAGACCCAGTACTTC CASSLGRGGETQYF
- TRBJ1-5 TRBV6-2/TRBV6-3 - TGTGCCAGCAGTTACGGCCAGGGCCGCAATCAGCCCCAGCATTTT CASSYGQGRNQPQHF
TRBD1 TRBJ1-1 TRBV5-8 - TGTGCCAGCAGCTCTGCTTGGACAGGTAACACTGAAGCTTTCTTT CASSSAWTGNTEAFF
- TRBJ1-1 TRBV4-1 - TGCGCCAGCAGCCTCGAGGGGGGGCCCACTGAAGCTTTCTTT CASSLEGGPTEAFF
TRBD1 TRBJ1-6 TRBV11-2 once TGTGCCAGCAGTTCCTCCGGGACAGGGGACGGTTCACCCCTCCACTTT CASSSSGTGDGSPLHF
TRBD1 TRBJ2-1 TRBV3-1/TRBV3-2 - TGTGCCAGCAGCCACGGACAGGGGACACCCTACAATGAGCAGTTCTTC CASSHGQGTPYNEQFF
- TRBJ2-5 TRBV20-1 few TGCAGTGCTAGTCCTACGTCCCAAGAGACCCAGTACTTC CSASPTSQETQYF
- TRBJ2-3 TRBV2 - TGTGCCAGCAGTGAAGCGGTTGGAGGGATGGATACGCAGTATTTT CASSEAVGGMDTQYF
TRBD1 TRBJ1-2 TRBV7-2 - TGTGCCAGCAGCTTGGGACAGGGTGAGGATGGCTACACCTTC CASSLGQGEDGYTF
- TRBJ2-2 TRBV19 - TGTGCCAGTAGTATGTTGGGGGCCGCGAACACCGGGGAGCTGTTTTTT CASSMLGAANTGELFF
- TRBJ2-3 TRBV7-2 - TGTGCCAGCAGCTTAATGGGACCAGGAGGGGATACGCAGTATTTT CASSLMGPGGDTQYF
- TRBJ2-3 TRBV12-1 once TGTGCCAGCAGCACCGGACTAGCGGGGAGCACAGATACGCAGTATTTT CASSTGLAGSTDTQYF
TRBD1 TRBJ2-1 TRBV4-3 - TGCGCCAGCAGCCGCCGGGACAGGGGGGATGAGCAGTTCTTC CASSRRDRGDEQFF
TRBD2 TRBJ2-7 TRBV28 once TGTGCCAGCAGTCGGGGGGGCGGGTTGGCCTACGAGCAGTACTTC CASSRGGGLAYEQYF
- TRBJ2-5 TRBV28 - TGTGCCATCGCCGGGGGTGCTGGAGAGACCCAGTACTTC CAIAGGAGETQYF
TRBD1 TRBJ2-5 TRBV7-3 - TGTGCCAGCAGCTCCGGGACAGGGGAACAAGAGACCCAGTACTTC CASSSGTGEQETQYF
- TRBJ1-2 TRBV28 - TGTGCCAGCAGTTTAGGGGGCGGTAACTATGGCTACACCTTC CASSLGGGNYGYTF
- TRBJ2-1 TRBV13 - TGTGCCAGCAGCGCCACTAGGATTGAGCAGTTCTTC CASSATRIEQFF
TRBD1 TRBJ2-7 TRBV27 - TGTGCCAGCAGTTTATCCACAGGGGGCTACGAGCAGTACTTC CASSLSTGGYEQYF
TRBD2 TRBJ2-7 TRBV6-6 few TGTGCCAGCAGAGGACTAGCGGGCACCTACGAGCAGTACTTC CASRGLAGTYEQYF
- TRBJ1-4 TRBV4-2 - TGTGCCAGCAGCCAAGCGGGGGGGGCTAATGAAAAACTGTTTTTT CASSQAGGANEKLFF
TRBD1 TRBJ1-1 TRBV28 - TGTGCCAGCAGTTCCGCCGGGACAGGGAACACTGAAGCTTTCTTT CASSSAGTGNTEAFF
TRBD2 TRBJ2-2 TRBV7-2 - TGTGCCAGCAGCTCCGGACTAGCGGGAGTGTCCGGGGAGCTGTTTTTT CASSSGLAGVSGELFF